The clone carrying this TCR beta chain was seen a handful of times. The data stem from a study of beta chain features in type 1 diabetes. In the study overall: The examined sorted cells totaled roughly 110,000,000 across samples.

Stem cell-like memory, regulatory, central memory and naive CD4+ cells were sorted via CD45RO/CCR7/CD25/CD127/CD95/CD27. Purities over 98% were achieved in all sorted populations. Trimming took 4 bases from V and 13 from J, leaving 16 bases between them. The V gene's germline CDR1 is DFQATT and CDR2 SNEGSKA (reference sequence). The CDR3 consists of 11 residues. Expressed TCRB transcripts were sequenced because the isolated RNA had all been reverse transcribed beforehand. TCRdb's copy holds only in-frame clones and misses some; the assay was immunoSEQ multiplex PCR. The data show under 950,000 clones, about a sixth seen once.

The receptor was isolated from a young woman in good health. Sequenced: naive CD4+ T cells from blood. This chain links TRBV20-1 with TRBJ1-2, with D uncertain. CDR3 protein: CSATDEGAGTF. The CDR3 DNA sequence: TGCAGTGCTACCGACGAGGGAGCGGGCACCTTC.